This TCR beta chain is drawn from a study of blood T cells in healthy people across ages. About the research overall: About one barcoded beta molecule per two T cells was the capture yield of template switching.

V dropped 6 bases and J dropped 4; count of bases not matched to a gene: 6. Germline CDR1 is SNHLY and CDR2 is FYNNEI. This CDR3 is 14 amino acids long. Together with a sample-barcoded 5' primer, a J-beta primer mix was included in a second PCR lasting about 6 to 11 cycles. TCRdb independently ran MiXCR on the 5' RACE reads; one entry per CDR3 protein. The sample consists of about 680,000 distinct CDR3 sequences, about 52% of them appearing once. This receptor was obtained from a woman aged 55-69 years in good health. The sequenced sample consisted of blood. The chain employs TRBV2 and TRBJ2-5; 9 bases are a match to TRBD1. CDR3 in amino acids: CASSWDRDPETQYF. In DNA form, the CDR3 reads TGTGCCAGCAGCTGGGACAGGGACCCAGAGACCCAGTACTTC.